This TCR beta chain was documented in a study of radiotherapy plus CTLA-4 blockade in lung cancer. Regarding the study as a whole: TCR clones originating in tumors grew in number in blood after radiotherapy plus ipilimumab.

Receiving focal radiation plus CTLA-4 blockade with ipilimumab were patients who had chemo-refractory metastatic non-small-cell lung cancer. Using immunoSEQ multiplex PCR, the repertoire was profiled, and TCRdb retains in-frame clones only, with some absent. The sample comprises approximately 110,000 clones, around 84% of which are singletons, and about 3.3% rests with the top ten. Trimming left V 7 bases short and J 2 bases short, with 12 bases between. The CDR3 totals 13 residues. Germline V lookup: CDR1 MNHEY, CDR2 SVGAGI. Concerning this clone itself: Its antigen remains unidentified.

The chain recombines TRBV6-5 with TRBJ2-7; D is possibly TRBD1 (7 bases). The sequence derives from a human donor with non-small cell lung cancer that progressed on radiotherapy plus ipilimumab. Some clones in this sample may be carry-over from other donors' samples. This specimen consisted of peripheral blood, obtained from a patient treated with radiotherapy plus ipilimumab. In DNA form, the CDR3 reads TGTGCCAGCACTTCAGGGGGGCCCTACGAGCAGTACTTC. Translating it yields CASTSGGPYEQYF.